The 17 T cell receptor beta chains below were found in one sample sequenced in a study of blood T cell repertoires in COVID-19. TCRdb's table, derived via immunoSEQ multiplex PCR, lists solely in-frame clones and lacks some. This sample yields 200,000 to 250,000 clones, of which approximately 87% are seen a single time; roughly 3.3% belongs to the top ten. Sequenced material: PBMCs or T cells enriched from blood (not recorded which). The receptor set was obtained from a woman between 50 and 59 years old in a cohort exposed to, infected with or recovered from COVID-19 (not recorded which).

The table lists this clone with a count of one. At the DNA level, this CDR3 is encoded by other sequences in the same sample as well. The chain uses TRBV9 and TRBJ2-5; 11 nucleotides line up with TRBD2. Germline CDR1 reads SGDLS; CDR2 reads YYNGEE. This CDR3 spans 16 amino acids. The junction had 2 bases not matched to a gene; V was cut back by 0 bases and J by 1 base. The CDR3 DNA reads as TGTGCCAGCAGCGTAGGGACTAGCGGGTCCCAAGAGACCCAGTACTTC. Encoded protein: CASSVGTSGSQETQYF.

The V and J genes are TRBV2 and TRBJ2-1; no reliable D call. This CDR3 has 15 amino acids. V was trimmed by 2 bases and J by 8 bases, leaving 16 bases between them. In germline, CDR1 is SNHLY, CDR2 FYNNEI. DNA for the CDR3: TGTGCCAGCAGTGAAAATCTAGGCCTAAGCCATGAGCAGTTCTTC. This sequence encodes CASSENLGLSHEQFF.

The chain is built from TRBV30 and TRBJ1-2; TRBD1 matches at 8 bases. The V gene end was trimmed by 3 bases and the J gene end by 5 bases; junction bases not matched to a gene: 8. The germline V gene encodes CDR1 GTSNPN and CDR2 SVGIG (reference sequence). This CDR3 has 14 residues. Here the CDR3 reads CAWSLRQGLYGYTF. The DNA of the CDR3 is TGTGCCTGGAGCCTAAGACAGGGGTTGTATGGCTACACCTTC.

The V and J genes are TRBV2 and TRBJ1-4; 7 bases match TRBD1. The CDR3 loop spans 12 amino acids. Germline V gene sequence: CDR1 SNHLY, CDR2 FYNNEI. The V gene end was trimmed by 8 bases and the J gene end by 4 bases; junction bases not matched to a gene: 1. CDR3: CASGTDNEKLFF. CDR3 sequence (DNA): TGTGCCAGCGGGACAGATAATGAAAAACTGTTTTTT.

This chain links TRBV18 with TRBJ1-3; 7 nucleotides match TRBD1. V trimming: 4 bases; J trimming: 0 bases; junction bases outside the gene matches: 9. CDR1 and CDR2 (germline): KGHSH, LQKENI. The CDR3 is 17 residues long. The CDR3 sequence is CASSLLTGIISGNTIYF. DNA of the CDR3: TGTGCCAGCTCACTTCTGACAGGGATCATCTCTGGAAACACCATATATTTT.

This CDR3 reads CASGSGGSTEAFF. Written as DNA, the CDR3 is TGTGCTAGTGGTTCGGGCGGGAGCACTGAAGCTTTCTTT. The rearrangement joins TRBV12-5 to TRBJ1-1; D is unclear. The V gene lost 4 bases and the J gene lost 4 bases, with 10 bases spanning the gap. The CDR3 is 13 amino acids. Germline CDR1 and CDR2: LGHNT and FRNRAP.

The DNA for the CDR3 is TGCGCCAGCAGCCAACAGCGGAACACAGATACGCAGTATTTT. Translating it yields CASSQQRNTDTQYF. This chain joins TRBV4-1 and TRBJ2-3; the D gene is possibly TRBD2 (5 bases). This CDR3 contains 14 residues. Germline lookup yields CDR1 MGHRA and CDR2 YSYEKL. Trimming removed 2 bases at V and 2 bases at J, with 8 bases between.

The DNA for the CDR3 is TGTGCCAGCAGCCCAGACTCTGTTAAAGAGACCCAGTACTTC. It is translated as CASSPDSVKETQYF. The chain combines TRBV5-4 with TRBJ2-5; no clear D. Germline V CDR1 and CDR2: SGHNT, YYREEE (reference sequence). The CDR3 has 14 residues. Trimming took 4 bases from V and 3 from J, leaving 13 bases between them.

The chain recombines TRBV11-2 with TRBJ2-1; 7 nucleotides agree with TRBD2. CDR1 and CDR2 from the germline V gene are SGHAT and FQNNGV. J lost 5 bases, V lost 5 bases, and 9 bases had no gene match. There are 15 residues in the CDR3. In DNA, the CDR3 is TGTGCCAGCAGCCGTAGTCGCGGGGGACACAATGAGCAGTTCTTC. Amino acid sequence: CASSRSRGGHNEQFF. The whole variable domain, remainder taken from reference TRBV11-2 and TRBJ2-1, is EAGVAQSPRYKIIEKRQSVAFWCNPISGHATLYWYQQILGQGPKLLIQFQNNGVVDDSQLPKDRFSAERLKGVDSTLKIQPAKLEDSAVYLCASSRSRGGHNEQFFGPGTRLTVL.

CDR3 sequence (DNA): TGCGCCAGCAGCTTGGGAGAAAATGAAAAACTGTTTTTT. Protein product: CASSLGENEKLFF. V gene TRBV5-1 combines with J gene TRBJ1-4; D not resolved. Germline V gene sequence: CDR1 SGHRS, CDR2 YFSETQ. V lost 0 bases and J lost 5, with 5 bases in between. This CDR3 spans 13 amino acids.

V usage is TRBV5-5 and J usage is TRBJ2-3; possible D gene TRBD1, 6 bases. CDR3 size: 16 residues. The V gene's germline CDR1 is SGHKS and CDR2 YYEKEE (reference sequence). V lost 4 bases and J lost 2, with 17 bases in between. In DNA form, the CDR3 reads TGTGCCAGCAGCGTTAGGACAGACCATATCACAGATACGCAGTATTTT. Its translation is CASSVRTDHITDTQYF.

This chain joins TRBV18 and TRBJ1-1, with a weak D call TRBD1 (6 bases). The V end lost 3 bases, the J end lost 7 bases, and 18 bases lay between the germline ends. Looked up from germline, CDR1 is KGHSH and CDR2 is LQKENI. The CDR3 is made up of 15 amino acids. CDR3 residues: CASSPPGGQRVEAFF. The DNA of the CDR3 is TGTGCCAGCTCACCCCCGGGAGGACAGAGAGTTGAAGCTTTCTTT. The full variable domain, completed using reference TRBV18 and TRBJ1-1, is NAGVMQNPRHLVRRRGQEARLRCSPMKGHSHVYWYRQLPEEGLKFMVYLQKENIIDESGMPKERFSAEFPKEGPSILRIQQVVRGDSAAYFCASSPPGGQRVEAFFGQGTRLTVV.

The genes are TRBV4-1 and TRBJ2-1; 11 bases fit TRBD2. From germline, CDR1 is MGHRA and CDR2 YSYEKL. CDR3 length: 17 amino acids. V trimming: 4 bases; J trimming: 8 bases; junction bases outside the gene matches: 13. The CDR3 DNA reads as TGCGCCAGCAGCCGACTTCTCCTAGCGGGGGGTGAGCATGAGCAGTTCTTC. It is translated as CASSRLLLAGGEHEQFF.

V is TRBV30 and J is TRBJ2-1, with TRBD1 identical over 11 bases. V shed 8 bases, J shed 4 bases, and the junction held 7 bases outside the gene matches. Germline CDR1 reads GTSNPN; CDR2 reads SVGIG (reference sequence). The CDR3 contains 14 residues. This CDR3 is CALGDRGNYNEQFF. CDR3 in DNA: TGTGCCCTCGGGGACAGGGGGAATTACAATGAGCAGTTCTTC.

The chain is built from TRBV15 and TRBJ2-3; TRBD2 matches 9 bases. CDR1 is LNHNV, CDR2 YYDKDF, per germline (reference sequence). CDR3 size: 15 residues. The J segment lost 2 bases and the V segment lost 6 bases, leaving 6 bases of the junction unmatched. As DNA, the CDR3 is TGTGCCACCAGAACCCGACTAGCGGCCACAGATACGCAGTATTTT. Protein product: CATRTRLAATDTQYF.

Regarding this clone: The sample carries other DNA sequences with the same CDR3. The rearrangement joins TRBV19 to TRBJ1-2, with D unclear. With 5 bases removed from V and 2 bases from J, the gap between germline ends came to 6 bases. Germline V CDR1 and CDR2: LNHDA, SQIVND (reference sequence). The CDR3 is 12 residues long. CDR3 region: CASSGQNYGYTF. CDR3 bases: TGTGCCAGTAGTGGCCAGAACTATGGCTACACCTTC.

The chain uses TRBV27 and TRBJ2-1; 11 nucleotides agree with TRBD2. The CDR3 length is 17 residues. With 6 bases clipped from V and 4 bases from J, the junction kept 11 bases outside the gene matches. Germline V gene data show CDR1 as MNHEY and CDR2 as SMNVEV (reference sequence). CDR3 DNA: TGTGCCAGCAGAAAAGGCCTCACTAGCGGGGGATACAATGAGCAGTTCTTC. Amino acids: CASRKGLTSGGYNEQFF.